These T cell receptor beta chains were read from a single sample in a study of shared clonotypes between healthy human individuals. Sequencing was performed with immunoSEQ multiplex PCR; in TCRdb, only in-frame clones are kept and a portion is missing. This sample has some 2.4 million clones, with 80% to 95% found just once. The source material was naive CD4+ T cells from PBMCs. These receptors came from a man between 18 and 29 years old in good health. Some clones in this sample may be carry-over from other donors' samples. The CDR3 runs from the conserved cysteine through the conserved F or W. D genes are given only for firm matches. Where a row states a size, it is once, few, many or the class of an expanded clone; other rows omit it.

j_gene,d_gene,abundance,v_gene,len,CDR3aa,CDR3nt
TRBJ2-7,-,-,TRBV9,16,CASSVGAAKGGYEQYF,TGTGCCAGCAGCGTAGGGGCAGCCAAGGGTGGCTACGAGCAGTACTTC
TRBJ1-1,TRBD1,-,TRBV28,14,CASSPRTGDIPAFF,TGTGCCAGCAGTCCCAGGACAGGGGATATACCAGCTTTCTTT
TRBJ2-5,-,once,TRBV20-1,11,CSASLRETQYF,TGCAGTGCAAGCCTCCGAGAGACCCAGTACTTC
TRBJ2-7,-,-,TRBV7-2,11,CASSRGGEQYF,TGTGCCAGCAGCCGCGGTGGAGAGCAGTACTTC
TRBJ1-5,-,few,TRBV2,14,CASSWDGGSRPQHF,TGTGCCAGCAGTTGGGACGGAGGAAGCCGACCCCAGCATTTT
TRBJ1-4,-,-,TRBV10-3,13,CAISTGANEKLFF,TGTGCCATCAGTACAGGTGCTAATGAAAAACTGTTTTTT
TRBJ2-1,-,once,TRBV7-2,11,CASASYNEQFF,TGTGCCAGCGCCTCCTACAATGAGCAGTTCTTC
TRBJ2-1,TRBD2,-,TRBV6-1,14,CASNVAGGSNEQFF,TGTGCCAGCAATGTAGCGGGAGGATCAAATGAGCAGTTCTTC
TRBJ2-5,-,-,TRBV5-1,14,CASSLGVGEETQYF,TGCGCCAGCAGCTTGGGGGTCGGGGAAGAGACCCAGTACTTC
TRBJ2-2,-,-,TRBV2,12,CASHRATGELFF,TGTGCCAGCCACAGGGCCACCGGGGAGCTGTTTTTT
TRBJ2-6,TRBD1,-,TRBV5-1,17,CASSSGTGGSGANVLTF,TGCGCCAGCAGCTCCGGGACAGGGGGCTCTGGGGCCAACGTCCTGACTTTC
TRBJ2-7,TRBD2,once,TRBV13,15,CASSPPTSGRYEQYF,TGTGCCAGCAGCCCGCCGACTAGCGGGAGATACGAGCAGTACTTC
TRBJ2-5,-,-,TRBV28,14,CASSLVQRGETQYF,TGTGCCAGCAGTTTGGTTCAGAGGGGAGAGACCCAGTACTTC
TRBJ2-7,-,-,TRBV28,16,CASSRQGSAKYDVQYF,TGTGCCAGCAGTCGTCAGGGGAGCGCCAAATACGATGTGCAGTACTTC
TRBJ1-1,-,-,TRBV5-1,14,CASRTGTANTEAFF,TGCGCCAGCAGGACCGGGACCGCCAACACTGAAGCTTTCTTT
TRBJ2-3,-,-,TRBV19,13,CASSIAATDTQYF,TGTGCCAGTAGTATAGCGGCGACAGATACGCAGTATTTT
TRBJ2-3,-,-,TRBV6-5,15,CASSYRSGGTDTQYF,TGTGCCAGCAGTTACAGGTCGGGGGGCACAGATACGCAGTATTTT
TRBJ1-2,-,-,TRBV7-2,16,CASRGEMGLANYGYTF,TGTGCCAGCAGGGGGGAGATGGGATTAGCTAACTATGGCTACACCTTC
TRBJ2-3,-,-,TRBV6-5,12,CASEGSSDTQYF,TGTGCCAGTGAAGGGAGTTCAGATACGCAGTATTTT
TRBJ2-1,-,-,TRBV6-4,15,CASSLTGTTYNEQFF,TGTGCCAGCAGCCTAACAGGCACCACCTACAATGAGCAGTTCTTC
TRBJ1-2,-,-,TRBV28,13,CASSLDSNYGYTF,TGTGCCAGCAGTTTAGACTCAAACTATGGCTACACCTTC
TRBJ2-3,-,-,TRBV5-1,16,CASSLAWGRMSDTQYF,TGCGCCAGCAGCTTGGCATGGGGGCGGATGTCAGATACGCAGTATTTT
TRBJ2-7,TRBD1,-,TRBV10-3,18,CAISEEELGTGGFYEQYF,TGTGCCATCAGTGAGGAGGAACTAGGGACAGGGGGCTTTTACGAGCAGTACTTC
TRBJ2-5,TRBD2,-,TRBV5-1,17,CASSLPLAGGVSETQYF,TGCGCCAGCAGCTTGCCACTAGCGGGAGGGGTCTCAGAGACCCAGTACTTC
TRBJ2-7,-,-,TRBV18,15,CASSPQSGSGYEQYF,TGTGCCAGCTCACCACAGTCGGGGAGTGGGTACGAGCAGTACTTC
TRBJ1-1,-,few,TRBV27,14,CASSLLRADTEAFF,TGTGCCAGCAGTTTATTAAGGGCGGACACTGAAGCTTTCTTT
TRBJ1-2,-,-,TRBV6-5,15,CASSYGSEKGYGYTF,TGTGCCAGCAGTTACGGCTCGGAGAAGGGCTATGGCTACACCTTC
TRBJ2-1,-,-,TRBV6-5,16,CASSYGRAGRHNEQFF,TGTGCCAGCAGTTACGGTCGGGCAGGCCGGCACAATGAGCAGTTCTTC
TRBJ1-1,-,few,TRBV28,12,CASSSGRTEAFF,TGTGCCAGCAGTTCAGGGAGAACTGAAGCTTTCTTT
TRBJ1-6,-,-,TRBV5-1,14,CASSLVGGPGPLHF,TGCGCCAGCAGCTTGGTAGGGGGACCCGGGCCCCTCCACTTT
TRBJ1-1,-,-,TRBV29-1,11,CSAARSREAFF,TGCAGCGCCGCCCGGAGCCGTGAAGCTTTCTTT
TRBJ2-1,TRBD2,-,TRBV2,13,CASSWGGYNEQFF,TGTGCCAGCAGCTGGGGGGGATACAATGAGCAGTTCTTC
TRBJ1-1,-,-,TRBV4-3,14,CASSQWTENTEAFF,TGCGCCAGCAGCCAATGGACAGAAAACACTGAAGCTTTCTTT
TRBJ2-1,TRBD1,-,TRBV28,12,CASSQQGNEQFF,TGTGCCAGCAGTCAACAGGGGAATGAGCAGTTCTTC
TRBJ1-1,-,-,TRBV2,13,CASSDRLNTEAFF,TGTGCCAGCAGCGACAGGTTGAACACTGAAGCTTTCTTT
TRBJ1-1,-,-,TRBV5-1,14,CASSAGGAGTEAFF,TGCGCCAGCAGCGCGGGTGGGGCAGGCACTGAAGCTTTCTTT
TRBJ1-2,-,once,TRBV28,14,CASSSPGGAYGYTF,TGTGCCAGCAGTTCCCCGGGGGGGGCTTATGGCTACACCTTC
TRBJ2-1,-,-,TRBV4-3,15,CASSHRRAGENEQFF,TGCGCCAGCAGCCACCGGCGGGCAGGGGAAAATGAGCAGTTCTTC
TRBJ2-7,-,-,TRBV5-1,15,CASSPIAGTLTEQYF,TGCGCCAGCAGCCCGATAGCCGGGACTCTGACCGAGCAGTACTTC
TRBJ2-7,-,-,TRBV7-2,13,CASSADRAYEQYF,TGTGCCAGCAGCGCCGACAGAGCCTACGAGCAGTACTTC